These 2 T cell receptor beta chains came from one sample sequenced in a study of blood T cell repertoires in COVID-19. Method: immunoSEQ multiplex PCR; TCRdb's copy keeps in-frame clones and lacks some. This table holds fewer than 250,000 clones, 83% found once. Sequencing was carried out using PBMCs or T cells enriched from blood (not recorded which). The receptor set was obtained from a woman between 50 and 59 years old who had been exposed to COVID-19.

The chain uses TRBV27 and TRBJ1-1; D is unclear. This CDR3 region has 14 residues. Per the germline V gene, CDR1 is MNHEY and CDR2 is SMNVEV (reference sequence). With 0 bases removed from V and 5 bases from J, the gap between germline ends came to 10 bases. The CDR3, as DNA: TGTGCCAGCAGTTTATCTGCAGGCGGGACTGAAGCTTTCTTT. It specifies CASSLSAGGTEAFF.

The chain is built from TRBV7-2 and TRBJ2-5; 8 bases map to TRBD2. V dropped 3 bases and J dropped 4; count of bases not matched to a gene: 4. This CDR3 comprises 14 residues. Germline loops: CDR1 SGHTA, CDR2 FQGNSA. CDR3 DNA: TGTGCCAGCAGCTTTCCGGGACTAGTAGAGACCCAGTACTTC. This codes for CASSFPGLVETQYF.